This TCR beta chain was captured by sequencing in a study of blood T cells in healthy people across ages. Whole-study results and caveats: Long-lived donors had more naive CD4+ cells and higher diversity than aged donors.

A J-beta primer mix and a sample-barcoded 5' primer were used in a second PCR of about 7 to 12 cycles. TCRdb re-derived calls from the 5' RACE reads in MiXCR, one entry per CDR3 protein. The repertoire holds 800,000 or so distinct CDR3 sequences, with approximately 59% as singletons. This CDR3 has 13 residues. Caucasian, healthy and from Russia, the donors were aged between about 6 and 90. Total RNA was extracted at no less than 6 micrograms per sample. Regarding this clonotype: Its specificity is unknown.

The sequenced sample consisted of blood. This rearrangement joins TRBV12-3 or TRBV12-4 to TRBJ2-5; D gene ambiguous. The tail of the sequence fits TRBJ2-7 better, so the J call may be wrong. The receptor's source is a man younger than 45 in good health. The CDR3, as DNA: TGTGCCAGCAGCATGACATTCAGTTACGAGCAGTACTTC. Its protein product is CASSMTFSYEQYF.